What follows is one TCR beta chain and its context. Its recognized antigen is unknown. No much larger clone exists at a distance of one base, and base qualities are not known. Whole blood was collected in K2EDTA tubes by collaborating institutions according to the institutions' own protocols. For TCRbeta analysis, collaborator samples were shipped as frozen whole blood, as isolated PBMCs, or as DNA extracted from either sample type. The sample is drawn from a study of blood T cell repertoires in COVID-19 (dated by TCRdb to 2018 to 2021). A note on the overall study: Samples covering the acute and convalescent phases of COVID-19 were provided by collaborators in the United States, Italy and Spain. The material from the prospective study consisted of cDNA or gDNA derived from T cells, B-cell-depleted T cells, or PBMCs. Subjects who had been exposed to COVID-19, were actively infected with it, or had recovered from it provided the deeply sampled blood TCRbeta repertoires that made up the dataset. The repertoires were released in a freely available public database intended as a resource for research on the immune response to SARS-CoV-2. Samples were obtained from the ongoing ImmuneRACE study (first 160 participants) and from 1,254 subjects provided by 6 global collaborators. The sample metadata nearly always contained a de-identified subject ID, COVID-19 status, age in years and sex. Where available, HLA class I and class II types were obtained from metadata supplied by the sample provider rather than from assay-based typing. The investigation overall reported the following: The quantity of clinical and demographic metadata differed by source and by participant and was supplied without curation.

TCRbeta CDR3 regions were amplified from genomic DNA by means of the immunoSEQ Assay, a bias-controlled multiplex PCR. Per the authors' processing: The number of nucleated cells in each sample was estimated by amplification of reference gene primers within the assay. To quantify the absolute abundance of each unique TCRbeta CDR3 rearrangement, sequence reads were collapsed and filtered. For each sample, productive Simpson clonality was calculated as the square root of Simpson's diversity index across productive rearrangements. Held by TCRdb, this immuneACCESS table contains in-frame sequences only and omits some clones. Under half of the omission traces to an unresolved V gene where checked; the cause of the rest is unknown. Clone size and the V and J calls come from that table; the DNA yielded D and trimming. Recorded for this sample are roughly 150,000 clones; 76% of them occurred a single time. The ten largest clones add up to about 4% of the sample.

The TCR was taken from a woman of 80 years or more with acute or convalescent COVID-19. Sequenced material: peripheral blood.

The bases are TGTGCCAGCAGCCAAGATTTCCCTCCCGAAAGTATTGCGGCTAACTATGGCTACACCTTC. It codes for CASSQDFPPESIAANYGYTF. This receptor chain uses TRBV4-2 and TRBJ1-2; no D gene is confidently identified. Reading the germline V gene gives CDR1 LGHNA and CDR2 YNFKEQ. The CDR3 numbers 20 residues from cysteine through phenylalanine. The sequence is cut down to CDR3 DNA, 60 bases in frame from base 1. V is reduced by 0 bases and J by 0 bases, leaving a spacing of 23 bases between them.